The following is a T cell receptor beta chain sequence with its context. No antigen is known for it. The source of the sample is a study of cytomegalovirus exposure and HLA in healthy donors. Overall study context: Some 87 million unique TCRs from HLA-typed donors were held in an early release of data. General observations from the study: Upon later analysis, HLA-associated TCR beta chains proved more clonally expanded than other, equally common chains. Association of around 17,000 TCR beta sequences with HLA alleles was found at 0.05 false discovery rate in a later analysis. A later examination showed that TCR association rates differed by HLA locus, with DRB1 most and HLA-C fewest.

The PCR made use of 60 Vbeta and 13 Jbeta primers. Assay: immunoSEQ multiplex PCR; the TCRdb copy retains only in-frame clones and omits some. The specimen's table records 200,000 to 250,000 clones. V was pared by 11 bases and J by 10 bases, with 14 bases of the junction left unmatched. The CDR3 has 13 residues. Germline values: CDR1 MNHNS, CDR2 SASEGT. This sequence joins TRBV6-1 and TRBJ2-1; 7 bases match TRBD2. Sequenced sample: PBMCs. The TCR comes from a girl aged 2-10 years in good health and CMV-seropositive. The CDR3 coding sequence is TGTGCCCTAGAGGGGCTCGGGAGGCGAGAGCAGTTCTTC. As protein: CALEGLGRREQFF.